This T cell receptor beta chain came from a study of blood T cell repertoires in COVID-19. Study-level information: The cDNA or gDNA used as material had been derived from T cells, B-cell-depleted T cells, or PBMCs.

Study processing details: Amplification with reference gene primers provided the estimates of nucleated cell counts. Here immunoSEQ multiplex PCR was the method, and the copy in TCRdb shows in-frame clones only, minus some. That table gives V, J and clone size, and the DNA gave D and trimming. Here the sample spans 300,000 or so clones, roughly 90% being singletons. The ends were cut back, 5 bases at V and 10 bases at J, with 14 bases in the middle. Germline-derived CDR1 and CDR2 are DFQATT and SNEGSKA (reference sequence). This CDR3 contains 11 residues. V and J are TRBV20-1 and TRBJ1-1; TRBD1 might be the D (6 bases). The origin of this receptor is a young man who had recovered from COVID-19. The specimen was peripheral blood. Written as DNA, the CDR3 is TGCAGTGCTTACAGGGTCCAGGGAGCTTTCTTT. Its protein is CSAYRVQGAFF.